These 27 T cell receptor beta chains were all obtained from the same sample, sequenced in a study of CD8+ T cells in alopecia areata. Treatment of the sample: oral pan-JAK inhibitor, 5-10 mg twice daily. Extracted RNA was reverse transcribed, and the resulting cDNA served as sequencing template. The data were produced by immunoSEQ multiplex PCR, yet TCRdb's version contains in-frame clones alone and is incomplete. The table has roughly 73,000 clones, over 25% seen once. The material sequenced was CD8+ T cells sorted from blood, taken at week 4, from a patient treated with tofacitinib. The source of these receptors is a human donor with alopecia areata.

This sequence joins TRBV25-1 and TRBJ2-1; D not resolved. The CDR3 has 14 amino acids. Germline-derived CDR1 and CDR2 are MGHDK and SYGVNS. The ends were cut back, 4 bases at V and 8 bases at J, with 15 bases in the middle. The CDR3 sequence: CASSGRALVDEQFF. Here the CDR3 DNA reads TGTGCCAGCAGTGGAAGAGCCCTAGTCGATGAGCAGTTCTTC. The whole variable domain, filled in from reference TRBV25-1 and TRBJ2-1, reads EADIYQTPRYLVIGTGKKITLECSQTMGHDKMYWYQQDPGMELHLIHYSYGVNSTEKGDLSSESTVSRIRTEHFPLTLESARPSHTSQYLCASSGRALVDEQFFGPGTRLTVL.

The chain is built from TRBV30 and TRBJ1-1; possible D gene TRBD1, 5 bases. There are 14 residues in the CDR3. V gave up 2 bases and J gave up 1 base, with 11 bases separating them. Germline values: CDR1 GTSNPN, CDR2 SVGIG (reference sequence). As DNA, the CDR3 is TGTGCCTGGAGTCCGGGACTGTCGAACACTGAAGCTTTCTTT. Encoded protein: CAWSPGLSNTEAFF.

This clone was counted a few times. The CDR3 nucleotides are TGCGCCAGCAGCCAGATTAATGAAAAACTGTTTTTT. Protein: CASSQINEKLFF. This sequence joins TRBV4-1 and TRBJ1-4; D not resolved. CDR3 length: 12 residues. V was cut by 3 bases and J by 4 bases, with 3 bases left in between. Germline V gene sequence: CDR1 MGHRA, CDR2 YSYEKL.

The chain carries TRBV28 and TRBJ2-5, with 7 bases identical to TRBD1. V was pared by 6 bases and J by 5 bases, with 12 bases of the junction left unmatched. The CDR3 spans 15 residues. Germline CDR1 and CDR2: MDHEN and SYDVKM. CDR3: CASRGLQGMRETQYF. CDR3 nucleotides: TGTGCCAGCAGGGGATTACAGGGGATGAGGGAGACCCAGTACTTC.

This chain links TRBV30 with TRBJ2-5; 10 bases are shared with TRBD1. Trimming took 8 bases from V and 5 from J; bases not matched to a gene: 5. This CDR3 has 12 residues. Germline loops: CDR1 GTSNPN, CDR2 SVGIG (reference sequence). The CDR3 is CASPGQGETQYF. The CDR3 nucleotides are TGTGCCAGCCCGGGACAGGGGGAGACCCAGTACTTC. Variable domain in full (rest from reference TRBV30 and TRBJ2-5): SQTIHQWPATLVQPVGSPLSLECTVEGTSNPNLYWYRQAAGRGLQLLFYSVGIGQISSEVPQNLSASRPQDRQFILSSKKLLLSDSGFYLCASPGQGETQYFGPGTRLLVL.

The chain joins TRBV29-1 to TRBJ2-7; D may be TRBD1 (6 bases). This CDR3 contains 15 residues. Trimming stripped 6 bases from V and 6 bases from J, with 24 bases between. Germline values: CDR1 SQVTM, CDR2 ANQGSEA. CDR3 bases: TGCAGCGTCACCGGGACACCTCCCCTAGGCGTCGAGCAGTACTTC. Its translation: CSVTGTPPLGVEQYF.

This chain joins TRBV19 and TRBJ2-7; no reliable D call. Deletions cut 2 bases from V and 2 bases from J, with 10 bases between. This CDR3 has 14 amino acids. Germline lookup yields CDR1 LNHDA and CDR2 SQIVND (reference sequence). In DNA form, the CDR3 reads TGTGCCAGTAGTATACGGAGCAGCCCCTACGAGCAGTACTTC. It encodes CASSIRSSPYEQYF. The whole variable domain, filled in from reference TRBV19 and TRBJ2-7, reads DGGITQSPKYLFRKEGQNVTLSCEQNLNHDAMYWYRQDPGQGLRLIYYSQIVNDFQKGDIAEGYSVSREKKESFPLTVTSAQKNPTAFYLCASSIRSSPYEQYFGPGTRLTVT.

The chain combines TRBV29-1 with TRBJ2-5, with D perhaps TRBD1 (6 bases). In germline, CDR1 is SQVTM, CDR2 ANQGSEA. The V end lost 6 bases, the J end lost 3 bases, and 17 bases lay between the germline ends. The CDR3 runs 14 residues. The CDR3 DNA reads as TGCAGCGTGATACCCTATTACAGGGAAGAGACCCAGTACTTC. Its protein product is CSVIPYYREETQYF.

This clone was counted at least ten times. The chain is built from TRBV30 and TRBJ2-7; D is possibly TRBD2 (5 bases). V was trimmed by 3 bases and J by 5 bases, leaving 17 bases between them. The CDR3 is 14 residues long. CDR1 is GTSNPN, CDR2 SVGIG, per germline (reference sequence). CDR3 sequence (DNA): TGTGCCTGGAGCCTTCTAGCTGAGGCGGACGAGCAGTACTTC. This encodes CAWSLLAEADEQYF. Together with reference TRBV30 and TRBJ2-7, the CDR3 gives the full variable domain: SQTIHQWPATLVQPVGSPLSLECTVEGTSNPNLYWYRQAAGRGLQLLFYSVGIGQISSEVPQNLSASRPQDRQFILSSKKLLLSDSGFYLCAWSLLAEADEQYFGPGTRLTVT.

The rearrangement links TRBV29-1 to TRBJ1-2; D might be TRBD1 (6 bases). Trimming took off 7 bases at V and 3 bases at J, with 9 bases between the two ends. The germline gives CDR1 SQVTM, CDR2 ANQGSEA. The CDR3 has 11 amino acids. The CDR3 DNA follows: TGCAGCGCACCAGGGGACTATGGCTACACCTTC. Translated, it gives CSAPGDYGYTF. Looking up the rest from reference TRBV29-1 and TRBJ1-2 gives the full variable domain: SAVISQKPSRDICQRGTSLTIQCQVDSQVTMMFWYRQQPGQSLTLIATANQGSEATYESGFVIDKFPISRPNLTFSTLTVSNMSPEDSSIYLCSAPGDYGYTFGSGTRLTVV.

Only a few counts were recorded for this clone. This rearrangement joins TRBV19 to TRBJ2-7; perhaps D is TRBD1 or TRBD2 (7 bases each). The CDR3 covers 16 residues. Germline lookup yields CDR1 LNHDA and CDR2 SQIVND (reference sequence). V was trimmed by 7 bases and J by 5 bases, leaving 24 bases between them. This chain's CDR3 is CASTQGGTYPRDEQYF. DNA of the CDR3: TGTGCCAGTACCCAGGGGGGGACGTATCCGAGGGACGAGCAGTACTTC.

V gene TRBV7-2 combines with J gene TRBJ2-7, with TRBD2 identical over 9 bases. Germline trimming cut 5 bases from V and 0 bases from J; bases unmatched to any gene: 8. The CDR3 runs 16 residues. Germline CDR1 is SGHTA and CDR2 is FQGNSA. The CDR3 region has the DNA TGTGCCAGCAGCCCCCGAGGAGCGGGGGGCTCCTACGAGCAGTACTTC. Protein: CASSPRGAGGSYEQYF.

The genes are TRBV30 and TRBJ2-3; D is unresolved. Per germline, CDR1 GTSNPN and CDR2 SVGIG (reference sequence). The CDR3 extends over 10 amino acids. CDR3 bases: TGTGCTTGCAACACAGATACGCAGTATTTT. Translated: CACNTDTQYF.

In this sample, this clone turned up once. This sample also contains other DNA sequences that code for the same CDR3. The chain combines TRBV29-1 with TRBJ1-2, with TRBD1 as a possible D gene (6 bases). The CDR3 is made up of 11 amino acids. Trimming removed 6 bases from V and 3 bases from J, with 8 bases in between. Germline CDR1 is SQVTM and CDR2 is ANQGSEA. The CDR3: CSVAGDYGYTF. The CDR3 DNA reads as TGCAGCGTGGCAGGGGACTATGGCTACACCTTC.

This clone has just a few counts. J is TRBJ2-1 and V is TRBV7-9; no definite D call. The germline CDR1 and CDR2 sequences are SEHNR and FQNEAQ (reference sequence). The CDR3 contains 14 residues. V lost 6 bases and J 5 bases, leaving 14 bases between the germline ends. CDR3 in amino acids: CASRAPIANNEQFF. In DNA form, the CDR3 reads TGTGCCAGCAGGGCCCCCATCGCAAACAATGAGCAGTTCTTC.

V usage is TRBV30 and J usage is TRBJ2-7; the match to TRBD1 covers 11 bases. Germline CDR1 is GTSNPN and CDR2 is SVGIG (reference sequence). The CDR3 has 14 amino acids. The V gene end was trimmed by 2 bases and the J gene end by 5 bases; junction bases not matched to a gene: 5. The CDR3, as DNA: TGTGCCTGGAGTCGGGGACAGGGGGTCGACGAGCAGTACTTC. It codes for CAWSRGQGVDEQYF.

This sequence joins TRBV7-9 and TRBJ2-7; 7 nucleotides align to TRBD1. The germline V gene encodes CDR1 SEHNR and CDR2 FQNEAQ (reference sequence). The ends lost 5 bases at V and 6 bases at J; junction bases unmatched: 13. This CDR3 has 15 amino acids. The CDR3 DNA is TGTGCCAGCAGCCCCAGGGACAGCCAGGCCTTCGAGCAGTACTTC. Protein: CASSPRDSQAFEQYF.

This chain links TRBV29-1 with TRBJ2-5; the match to TRBD1 covers 7 bases. V lost 6 bases to trimming and J lost 4 bases; unmatched junction nucleotides: 8. The CDR3 has 13 residues. Germline CDR1 is SQVTM and CDR2 is ANQGSEA. For the CDR3, the DNA is TGCAGCGTCAGACAGGGTGCGGGAGAGACCCAGTACTTC. The encoded protein is CSVRQGAGETQYF.

Of note for this clone: A far larger clone is a single base away, which makes a read error likely. V gene TRBV5-4 combines with J gene TRBJ2-1; the match to TRBD1 covers 10 bases. The V gene's germline CDR1 is SGHNT and CDR2 YYREEE (reference sequence). This CDR3 comprises 14 residues. J lost 8 bases, V lost 2 bases, and 4 bases had no gene match. The CDR3 region is CASSLGTGVYEQFF. As DNA, the CDR3 is TGTGCCAGCAGCTTAGGGACAGGGGTTTATGAGCAGTTCTTC. Complete variable domain (other parts from reference TRBV5-4 and TRBJ2-1): ETGVTQSPTHLIKTRGQQVTLRCSSQSGHNTVSWYQQALGQGPQFIFQYYREEENGRGNFPPRFSGLQFPNYSSELNVNALELDDSALYLCASSLGTGVYEQFFGPGTRLTVL.

This CDR3 is CASSQHVGTSEYNEQFF. The CDR3 region has the DNA TGCGCCAGCAGCCAACACGTGGGGACTAGCGAGTACAATGAGCAGTTCTTC. This chain joins TRBV4-3 and TRBJ2-1, with TRBD2 matching 10 bases. The CDR3 runs 17 residues. The V gene end was trimmed by 2 bases and the J gene end by 4 bases; junction bases not matched to a gene: 8. The germline gives CDR1 LGHNA, CDR2 YSLEER.

The chain recombines TRBV11-1 with TRBJ2-5; weak D call: TRBD1 (6 bases). CDR3 length: 17 amino acids. V lost 2 bases and J lost 4, with 20 bases in between. Germline values: CDR1 SGHAT, CDR2 FQDESV (reference sequence). CDR3 region: CASSLSVVEGVGETQYF. Written as DNA, the CDR3 is TGTGCCAGCAGCTTATCGGTGGTCGAGGGGGTGGGAGAGACCCAGTACTTC.

V is TRBV30 and J is TRBJ1-2; possibly TRBD1 for D (5 bases). The germline gives CDR1 GTSNPN, CDR2 SVGIG (reference sequence). The ends were cut back, 3 bases at V and 7 bases at J, with 12 bases in the middle. CDR3 length: 12 amino acids. Here the CDR3 reads CAWRGQGGGYTF. CDR3 coding DNA: TGTGCCTGGAGGGGCCAGGGAGGTGGCTACACCTTC.

The chain has TRBV29-1 and TRBJ1-5; D unclear. From germline, CDR1 is SQVTM and CDR2 ANQGSEA. This CDR3 region has 14 residues. The ends were cut back, 6 bases at V and 5 bases at J, with 17 bases in the middle. The CDR3 DNA follows: TGCAGCGTCCTTAACCGGGAAGCCCATCAGCCCCAGCATTTT. This encodes CSVLNREAHQPQHF.

V usage is TRBV27 and J usage is TRBJ1-2; possibly TRBD1 for D (6 bases). The CDR3 covers 15 residues. The V gene's germline CDR1 is MNHEY and CDR2 SMNVEV (reference sequence). Deletions cut 4 bases from V and 0 bases from J, with 12 bases between. The CDR3, as DNA: TGTGCCAGCAGTTCCAAGGACAGCCCTAACTATGGCTACACCTTC. Protein sequence: CASSSKDSPNYGYTF.

This clone has a handful of counts. The V gene is TRBV30, the J gene TRBJ1-2; 7 bases are shared with TRBD1. V shed 0 bases and J 8 bases; nucleotides not matched to a gene: 6. From germline, CDR1 is GTSNPN and CDR2 SVGIG (reference sequence). CDR3 length equals 13 residues. The DNA for the CDR3 is TGTGCCTGGAGTGTAGACCAGGGGGACGGCTACACCTTC. Its protein product is CAWSVDQGDGYTF.

The rearrangement links TRBV13 to TRBJ2-7; 7 nucleotides match TRBD2. With 3 bases clipped from V and 5 bases from J, the junction kept 10 bases outside the gene matches. The CDR3 contains 15 residues. CDR1 and CDR2 from the germline V gene are PRHDT and FYEKMQ (reference sequence). The CDR3 reads CASSFRGGSLHEQYF. CDR3 DNA sequence: TGTGCCAGCAGCTTCCGGGGCGGGAGTTTACACGAGCAGTACTTC.

The V call is TRBV7-6, the J call TRBJ1-1, with D possibly being TRBD1 (6 bases). V gave up 5 bases and J gave up 3 bases, with 16 bases separating them. The CDR3 is made up of 15 amino acids. Germline values: CDR1 SGHVS, CDR2 FNYEAQ. The DNA for the CDR3 is TGTGCCAGCAGCCCCTTGGCAGGGGTTCACACTGAAGCTTTCTTT. Its translation is CASSPLAGVHTEAFF.